This T cell receptor (beta chain) was sequenced during a study of blood T cell repertoires in COVID-19 (dated by TCRdb to the early 2020s). About the study as a whole: The collaborator samples originated in the United States, Italy and Spain and spanned the acute and convalescent phases of COVID-19. The prospective study material was composed of cDNA or gDNA derived from T cells, B-cell-depleted T cells, or PBMCs. The dataset comprised deeply sampled blood TCRbeta repertoires from subjects exposed to, actively infected with, or recovered from COVID-19. The repertoires were released in a freely available public database intended as a resource for research on the immune response to SARS-CoV-2. The samples were drawn from the first 160 participants of the ongoing ImmuneRACE study and from some 1,300 subjects provided by 6 global collaborators. Nearly every sample came with metadata listing a de-identified subject ID, COVID-19 status, age in years and sex. Where HLA class I and class II types were available, the types were taken from metadata supplied by the sample provider, not from assay-based typing. The paper's findings and limits, for the study overall: The quantity of clinical and demographic metadata differed by source and by participant and was supplied without curation.

The collaborating institutions used their own protocols to collect whole blood in K2EDTA tubes. For TCRbeta analysis, collaborator samples were shipped as frozen whole blood, as isolated PBMCs, or as DNA extracted from either sample type. CDR1 is given as ENHRY and CDR2 as SYGVKD, both from the germline V gene. Taken from cysteine to phenylalanine, the CDR3 has 14 residues. The kept DNA is CDR3 alone, 42 bases in frame from the first base. V is cut by 2 bases and J by 4 bases, and the space between the germline ends is 9 bases. The immunoSEQ Assay, a bias-controlled multiplex PCR, was used to amplify TCRbeta CDR3 regions from genomic DNA. The paper's data handling went like this. The number of nucleated cells in each sample was estimated by amplification of reference gene primers within the assay. To quantify the absolute abundance of each unique TCRbeta CDR3 rearrangement, sequence reads were collapsed and filtered. For each sample, productive Simpson clonality was calculated by taking the square root of Simpson's diversity index across productive rearrangements. TCRdb carries this immuneACCESS record with in-frame sequences only. Its versions omit some clonotypes, under half of them owing to an unresolved V gene in the studies checked, with the rest unexplained. V and J calls plus clone size are reproduced from that table; the DNA served to infer D and trimming. The sample data list some 70,000 clones, and approximately 80% of these were observed just once. Of the sample, roughly 12% falls within the top ten clones.

This clone has a single count. What antigen it recognizes has not been identified. Per-nucleotide qualities are absent, and no much larger clonotype sits a single base away. The source of this sequence is a human donor in a cohort sampled during active COVID-19. The sequencing sample was made of peripheral blood. Recombination joined TRBV10-3 with TRBJ1-5; the D gene is possibly TRBD1, with 6 bases matching. The bases read TGTGCCATCAGTGAGCCAGGGGTTAATCAGCCCCAGCATTTT. This is translated as CAISEPGVNQPQHF.